Each of the 18 T cell receptor beta chains below was sequenced from the same sample in a study of CD8+CD57+ T cells in acquired aplastic anemia. Genomic DNA, serving as template, underwent TCR beta VDJ and CDR3 profiling. In TCRdb, the reads were re-called with MiXCR into one record per CDR3 protein. The data contain 90,000 to 150,000 distinct CDR3 sequences, under 60% of them singletons. Previously, flow cytometry had revealed CD8+CD57+ cell expansion in the patients chosen for sequencing. Input material: sorted CD4+, CD8+, or CD8+CD57+ T cells (not recorded which) from PBMCs. The receptors were gathered from a human donor with aplastic anemia.

The V gene is TRBV20-1, the J gene TRBJ2-3, with 8 bases identical to TRBD2. There are 14 residues in the CDR3. V dropped 4 bases and J dropped 0; count of bases not matched to a gene: 3. CDR1 DFQATT and CDR2 SNEGSKA come from the germline V gene (reference sequence). DNA for the CDR3: TGCAGTGCTACTGGACTAGCTAGCACAGATACGCAGTATTTT. It yields the protein CSATGLASTDTQYF.

This clonotype was detected many times. This chain links TRBV5-6 with TRBJ2-2; unclear D gene. The CDR3 is 15 residues long. Trimming cost V 0 bases and J 1 base, with 7 bases left between them. Germline loops: CDR1 SGHDT, CDR2 YYEEEE. As DNA, the CDR3 is TGTGCCAGCAGCTTGGACCCGGGGAACACCGGGGAGCTGTTTTTT. It codes for CASSLDPGNTGELFF.

The chain links TRBV10-3 to TRBJ2-7, with TRBD2 matching over 14 bases. The CDR3 extends over 13 amino acids. Germline values: CDR1 ENHRY, CDR2 SYGVKD. V shed 7 bases and J 12 bases; nucleotides not matched to a gene: 8. The CDR3 protein is CAITGLAGGSAYF. CDR3 DNA: TGTGCCATCACCGGACTAGCGGGGGGCTCGGCGTACTTC.

The CDR3 sequence is CATSDRRIRGYTF. CDR3 coding DNA: TGTGCCACCAGTGATAGGCGGATTCGGGGCTACACCTTC. J is TRBJ1-2 and V is TRBV24-1; D ambiguous. The CDR3 sequence is 13 residues long. The ends were cut back, 3 bases at V and 8 bases at J, with 12 bases in the middle. Germline V gives CDR1 KGHDR, CDR2 SFDVKD.

V is TRBV11-2 and J is TRBJ2-7; no clear D. V was pared by 1 base and J by 2 bases, with 9 bases between. The CDR3 is 14 amino acids. CDR1 is SGHAT and CDR2 is FQNNGV in the germline V gene. CDR3 nucleotides: TGTGCCAGCAGCTTAGTTGGCATCACCTACGAGCAGTACTTC. As protein: CASSLVGITYEQYF.

At least ten counts were recorded for this clonotype. The chain couples TRBV7-8 to TRBJ2-2, with a tentative D call TRBD2 (7 bases). The CDR3 runs to 13 residues. The germline V and J ends were trimmed by 11 bases and 5 bases, with 15 bases remaining between them. Per the germline V gene, CDR1 is SGHVS and CDR2 is FQNEAQ. This chain's CDR3 is CAVAGARTGELFF. In DNA, the CDR3 is TGTGCCGTCGCGGGGGCTCGGACCGGGGAGCTGTTTTTT. The full variable domain, its missing parts supplied by reference TRBV7-8 and TRBJ2-2, is GAGVSQSPRYKVAKRGQDVALRCDPISGHVSLFWYQQALGQGPEFLTYFQNEAQLDKSGLPSDRFFAERPEGSVSTLKIQRTQQEDSAVYLCAVAGARTGELFFGEGSRLTVL.

J is TRBJ2-2 and V is TRBV24-1; maybe TRBD1 (5 bases). V was clipped by 6 bases and J by 1 base, with 14 bases between them. The CDR3 loop spans 16 amino acids. Germline CDR1 reads KGHDR; CDR2 reads SFDVKD. The CDR3 DNA sequence: TGTGCCACCAGTACCCTGGACATGGTGAACACCGGGGAGCTGTTTTTT. Its protein is CATSTLDMVNTGELFF.

There are a few counts of this clonotype. J is TRBJ2-3 and V is TRBV19; 9 bases line up with TRBD1. CDR3 length equals 15 residues. The junction had 6 bases not matched to a gene; V was cut back by 5 bases and J by 3 bases. CDR1 LNHDA and CDR2 SQIVND come from the germline V gene (reference sequence). CDR3 coding DNA: TGTGCCAGTAGTCCCCCCGGACAGGGGACAGATACGCAGTATTTT. It yields the protein CASSPPGQGTDTQYF.

The V and J genes are TRBV3-1 and TRBJ2-7; D is ambiguous. Germline V gives CDR1 LGHDT, CDR2 YNNKEL (reference sequence). The CDR3 extends over 13 amino acids. With 1 base removed from V and 5 bases from J, the gap between germline ends came to 9 bases. CDR3 nucleotides: TGTGCCAGCAGCCAAGTAGGGTTCCACGAGCAGTACTTC. Its translation is CASSQVGFHEQYF.

As regards this clonotype: A much larger clone differs by one base, so this may be a read error. V is TRBV9 and J is TRBJ2-7; 8 bases map to TRBD1. Per the germline V gene, CDR1 is SGDLS and CDR2 is YYNGEE. There are 15 residues in the CDR3. The CDR3 spells CASSVGTGGTYGQYF. The DNA of the CDR3 is TGTGCCAGCAGCGTAGGTACAGGGGGAACCTACGGGCAGTACTTC. The whole variable domain, filled in from reference TRBV9 and TRBJ2-7, reads DSGVTQTPKHLITATGQRVTLRCSPRSGDLSVYWYQQSLDQGLQFLIQYYNGEERAKGNILERFSAQQFPDLHSELNLSSLELGDSALYFCASSVGTGGTYGQYFGPGTRLTVT.

This rearrangement joins TRBV15 to TRBJ1-1; D not certain. V was pared by 1 base and J by 0 bases, with 6 bases between. Germline V lookup: CDR1 LNHNV, CDR2 YYDKDF (reference sequence). The CDR3 length is 14 residues. The CDR3 sequence is CATSRAIMNTEAFF. The CDR3 nucleotides are TGTGCCACCAGCAGAGCCATCATGAACACTGAAGCTTTCTTT.

V usage is TRBV2 and J usage is TRBJ2-2; the D is unclear. V lost 6 bases and J lost 5, with 10 bases in between. CDR1 and CDR2 from the germline V gene are SNHLY and FYNNEI. This CDR3 is built from 13 residues. The CDR3 loop reads CASRVRVTGELFF. CDR3 in DNA: TGTGCCAGCAGAGTCCGAGTGACCGGGGAGCTGTTTTTT.

About this clonotype: Relative to the germline gene, one junction end is altered; a read error may explain this. The CDR3 is CASSLLGSKTQYF. CDR3 in DNA: TGTGCTAGCAGCTTACTGGGTTCGAAGACCCAGTACTTC. The rearrangement joins TRBV7-7 to TRBJ2-5; D remains ambiguous. The CDR3 contains 13 residues. Germline CDR1 SSHAT, CDR2 FNYEAQ (reference sequence). Filled out from reference TRBV7-7 and TRBJ2-5, the complete variable domain reads GAGVSQSPRYKVTKRGQDVTLRCDPISSHATLYWYQQALGQGPEFLTYFNYEAQPDKSGLPSDRFSAERPEGSISTLTIQRTEQRDSAMYRCASSLLGSKTQYFGPGTRLLVL.

On this clonotype: With a much larger clone just one base away, this may be a read error. The conserved phenylalanine or tryptophan is not found at the CDR3 terminus, so this likely reflects a read error. This chain uses TRBV19 with TRBJ1-1; 9 bases align to TRBD1. CDR1 and CDR2 from the germline V gene are LNHDA and SQIVND (reference sequence). The CDR3 consists of 16 residues. Trimming at V came to 6 bases and at J to 1 base, leaving 9 bases not matched to a gene. CDR3 amino acids: CASRRGPGQGNTEAFI. CDR3 sequence (DNA): TGTGCCAGTAGGCGAGGACCGGGACAGGGGAACACTGAAGCTTTCATT.

The chain has TRBV20-1 and TRBJ2-1; 13 nucleotides agree with TRBD2. Germline loops: CDR1 DFQATT, CDR2 SNEGSKA (reference sequence). V gave up 1 base and J gave up 5 bases; unmatched junction bases: 11. The CDR3 runs to 18 residues. The chain's CDR3 is CSARGAGTSGEGDNEQFF. CDR3 DNA: TGCAGTGCTAGAGGAGCCGGGACTAGCGGGGAGGGTGACAATGAGCAGTTCTTC.

This clonotype was counted only a few times. With a much larger clone just one base away, this may be a read error. The chain couples TRBV7-6 to TRBJ2-1, with D perhaps TRBD2 (6 bases). The CDR3 runs to 17 residues. CDR1 is SGHVS, CDR2 FNYEAQ, per germline. V was pared by 0 bases and J by 5 bases, with 17 bases between. CDR3 nucleotide sequence: TGTGCCAGCAGCTTAGCCGTTGGCGGGATCTCTGACAATGAGCAGTTCTTC. Amino acid sequence: CASSLAVGGISDNEQFF.

The CDR3: CSARVGLGGSTDTQYF. CDR3 sequence (DNA): TGCAGTGCTAGAGTGGGACTAGGCGGTAGCACAGATACGCAGTATTTT. The chain has TRBV20-1 and TRBJ2-3; 8 bases match TRBD2. CDR3 length: 16 amino acids. The germline CDR1 and CDR2 sequences are DFQATT and SNEGSKA (reference sequence). With V trimmed by 1 base and J by 0 bases, 6 bases remained unmatched.

Note on this clonotype: A clone one base away is much larger, so this may be a read error. This chain joins TRBV6-1 and TRBJ1-1, with D unclear. Trimming took off 7 bases at V and 4 bases at J, with 16 bases between the two ends. The CDR3 sequence is 14 residues long. The germline gives CDR1 MNHNS, CDR2 SASEGT. This CDR3 is CASTVGPEGTEAFF. CDR3 coding DNA: TGTGCCAGCACCGTCGGACCGGAGGGCACTGAAGCTTTCTTT.